A single sample is the source of the 20 T cell receptor beta chains below, sequenced in a study of cytomegalovirus exposure and HLA in healthy donors. Assay used: immunoSEQ multiplex PCR; TCRdb lists only in-frame clones, some missing. This table holds about 180,000 clones, about 85% found once. The specimen was PBMCs. The source is a man aged 18 to 29 in good health and CMV-seropositive.

The gene calls are TRBV7-8 and TRBJ2-1; 13 bases are a match to TRBD2. Germline CDR1 is SGHVS and CDR2 is FQNEAQ. This CDR3 comprises 16 residues. J gave up 8 bases and V 6 bases, and 10 bases lay outside the gene matches. As DNA, the CDR3 is TGTGCCAGCAGGGAAAAGGGACTAGCGGGAACCTATGAGCAGTTCTTC. Protein sequence: CASREKGLAGTYEQFF.

The chain is built from TRBV9 and TRBJ2-7; 7 bases are shared with TRBD2. This CDR3 has 15 amino acids. Trimming at V came to 4 bases and at J to 5 bases, leaving 12 bases not matched to a gene. Germline CDR1 is SGDLS and CDR2 is YYNGEE. As DNA, the CDR3 is TGTGCCAGCAGCCCTGTCCGCGGGAGTACCCACGAGCAGTACTTC. Amino acids: CASSPVRGSTHEQYF. Based on the CDR3 plus reference TRBV9 and TRBJ2-7, the full variable domain is DSGVTQTPKHLITATGQRVTLRCSPRSGDLSVYWYQQSLDQGLQFLIQYYNGEERAKGNILERFSAQQFPDLHSELNLSSLELGDSALYFCASSPVRGSTHEQYFGPGTRLTVT.

This clone was observed a few times. The gene calls are TRBV30 and TRBJ1-1, with D possibly being TRBD1 (5 bases). The germline gives CDR1 GTSNPN, CDR2 SVGIG (reference sequence). The CDR3 has 13 amino acids. Between the trimmed V and J ends, which lost 1 base and 1 base, there was a span of 7 bases. CDR3 in DNA: TGTGCCTGGAGTGAACAGGAGAACACTGAAGCTTTCTTT. Its translation is CAWSEQENTEAFF.

V usage is TRBV11-1 and J usage is TRBJ1-2; TRBD1 aligns across 10 bases. V shed 5 bases and J 5 bases; nucleotides not matched to a gene: 5. The CDR3 spans 14 residues. The germline CDR1 and CDR2 sequences are SGHAT and FQDESV (reference sequence). CDR3 nucleotide sequence: TGTGCCAGCAGCCCTGGGACAGGGGAGTATGGCTACACCTTC. Amino acids: CASSPGTGEYGYTF. The variable domain in full, with the rest retrieved from reference TRBV11-1 and TRBJ1-2, is EAEVAQSPRYKITEKSQAVAFWCDPISGHATLYWYRQILGQGPELLVQFQDESVVDDSQLPKDRFSAERLKGVDSTLKIQPAELGDSAMYLCASSPGTGEYGYTFGSGTRLTVV.

The chain employs TRBV28 and TRBJ2-3; D is uncertain. CDR1 and CDR2 from the germline V gene are MDHEN and SYDVKM. The CDR3 length is 15 residues. Trimming stripped 7 bases from V and 2 bases from J, with 16 bases between. CDR3 sequence reads: CASKVAVENTDTQYF. The CDR3 nucleotides read TGTGCCAGCAAAGTTGCGGTTGAAAACACAGATACGCAGTATTTT.

The chain couples TRBV18 to TRBJ1-5; D remains unclear. The CDR3 extends over 15 amino acids. The V end was cut by 1 base, the J end by 3 bases, with 10 bases between. The germline gives CDR1 KGHSH, CDR2 LQKENI. The CDR3 loop reads CASSPLAGINQPQHF. The CDR3 coding sequence is TGTGCCAGCTCACCACTCGCCGGTATCAATCAGCCCCAGCATTTT.

V is TRBV11-1 and J is TRBJ1-1, with D possibly being TRBD1 (5 bases). Between the trimmed V and J ends, which lost 7 bases and 6 bases, there was a span of 15 bases. The CDR3 is made up of 13 amino acids. In germline, CDR1 is SGHAT, CDR2 FQDESV (reference sequence). CDR3 nucleotides: TGTGCCAGCACCCCCCCAGGGCAGGCTGAAGCTTTCTTT. As protein: CASTPPGQAEAFF.

The CDR3, as DNA: TGTGCCTGGAGTGTACTCGGGGAGCTGTTTTTT. It yields the protein CAWSVLGELFF. This rearrangement joins TRBV30 to TRBJ2-2, with D hard to call. Per germline, CDR1 GTSNPN and CDR2 SVGIG (reference sequence). The CDR3 consists of 11 residues. Deletions cut 0 bases from V and 7 bases from J, with 3 bases between.

The chain links TRBV5-1 to TRBJ2-1, with TRBD1 identical over 8 bases. From germline, CDR1 is SGHRS and CDR2 YFSETQ. The CDR3 is made up of 15 amino acids. The V segment lost 4 bases and the J segment 5 bases; nucleotides outside the gene matches: 8. Written as DNA, the CDR3 is TGCGCCAGCAGCAGCGCAGGGGGCCGTAACAATGAGCAGTTCTTC. Its protein is CASSSAGGRNNEQFF.

The chain joins TRBV28 to TRBJ1-1; the D is unclear. Per germline, CDR1 MDHEN and CDR2 SYDVKM. Deletions cut 2 bases from V and 10 bases from J, with 11 bases between. CDR3 length: 12 residues. The CDR3 DNA sequence: TGTGCCAGCAGTTTAATCGGGAGTTCAGCTTTCTTT. As protein: CASSLIGSSAFF.

This clone was counted a single time. The chain carries TRBV12-5 and TRBJ1-1; D not resolved. The CDR3 spans 15 residues. The V end was cut by 1 base, the J end by 3 bases, with 12 bases between. Germline CDR1 and CDR2: LGHNT and FRNRAP. CDR3 nucleotides: TGTGCTAGTGGTTTGGGGTCCGGGATCTACACTGAAGCTTTCTTT. Translation: CASGLGSGIYTEAFF. Full variable domain (missing parts from reference TRBV12-5 and TRBJ1-1): DARVTQTPRHKVTEMGQEVTMRCQPILGHNTVFWYRQTMMQGLELLAYFRNRAPLDDSGMPKDRFSAEMPDATLATLKIQPSEPRDSAVYFCASGLGSGIYTEAFFGQGTRLTVV.

The chain couples TRBV9 to TRBJ1-4, with TRBD1 matching 7 bases. Trimming removed 2 bases from V and 4 bases from J; junction bases left unmatched: 5. The germline V gene encodes CDR1 SGDLS and CDR2 YYNGEE. The length of the CDR3 is 15 residues. CDR3 nucleotides: TGTGCCAGCAGCGTGACAGGGCTCGATAATGAAAAACTGTTTTTT. Translation: CASSVTGLDNEKLFF. The full variable domain, its missing parts supplied by reference TRBV9 and TRBJ1-4, is DSGVTQTPKHLITATGQRVTLRCSPRSGDLSVYWYQQSLDQGLQFLIQYYNGEERAKGNILERFSAQQFPDLHSELNLSSLELGDSALYFCASSVTGLDNEKLFFGSGTQLSVL.

This clone was recorded only once. The rearrangement joins TRBV28 to TRBJ1-1; tentatively, D is TRBD1 (6 bases). The CDR3 runs to 13 residues. Trimming removed 5 bases at V and 3 bases at J, with 10 bases between. CDR1 and CDR2 (germline): MDHEN, SYDVKM. CDR3 nucleotide sequence: TGTGCCAGCAGTCAACAGGGTTACACTGAAGCTTTCTTT. Translated, it gives CASSQQGYTEAFF.

The chain couples TRBV9 to TRBJ1-4; D possibly corresponds to TRBD1 (6 bases). Germline assignment: CDR1 SGDLS and CDR2 YYNGEE. V lost 1 base and J lost 6, with 13 bases in between. CDR3 size: 15 residues. Here the CDR3 DNA reads TGTGCCAGCAGCGTAACAGGGTTCAGGGATGAAAAACTGTTTTTT. This sequence encodes CASSVTGFRDEKLFF. The variable domain in full, with the rest retrieved from reference TRBV9 and TRBJ1-4, is DSGVTQTPKHLITATGQRVTLRCSPRSGDLSVYWYQQSLDQGLQFLIQYYNGEERAKGNILERFSAQQFPDLHSELNLSSLELGDSALYFCASSVTGFRDEKLFFGSGTQLSVL.

V and J are TRBV27 and TRBJ2-6; D is perhaps TRBD2 (6 bases). V lost 4 bases and J lost 4, with 14 bases in between. CDR3 length equals 16 residues. Per germline, CDR1 MNHEY and CDR2 SMNVEV (reference sequence). The CDR3 loop reads CASSYFGGAGANVLTF. CDR3 nucleotide sequence: TGTGCCAGCAGTTACTTCGGGGGTGCCGGGGCCAACGTCCTGACTTTC.

The rearrangement uses TRBV28 and TRBJ2-1, with 11 bases that match TRBD1. This CDR3 has 12 amino acids. Germline loops: CDR1 MDHEN, CDR2 SYDVKM. V shed 4 bases, J shed 14 bases, and the junction held 4 bases outside the gene matches. This CDR3 reads CASSSRDRGEFF. The CDR3 DNA sequence: TGTGCCAGCAGTTCGCGGGACAGGGGGGAGTTCTTC.

The chain uses TRBV12-5 and TRBJ1-2, with D perhaps TRBD1 (5 bases). The CDR3 sequence is 13 residues long. Germline values: CDR1 LGHNT, CDR2 FRNRAP. V lost 6 bases and J lost 5, with 13 bases in between. DNA for the CDR3: TGTGCTAGTGGCTTCGACAGTATTTATGGCTACACCTTC. Its protein is CASGFDSIYGYTF.

CDR3 nucleotides: TGTGCCAGCAGCTTGATTAGGGGGGGCCTCCTCTCTGGGGCCAACGTCCTGACTTTC. Amino acids: CASSLIRGGLLSGANVLTF. The chain recombines TRBV7-9 with TRBJ2-6; D possibly corresponds to TRBD2 (7 bases). The CDR3 totals 19 residues. The ends were cut back, 3 bases at V and 0 bases at J, with 18 bases in the middle. CDR1 is SEHNR, CDR2 FQNEAQ, per germline (reference sequence).

The chain links TRBV29-1 to TRBJ2-3; D gene ambiguous. The V gene lost 6 bases and the J gene lost 4 bases, with 14 bases spanning the gap. The CDR3 totals 13 residues. Germline V gene data show CDR1 as SQVTM and CDR2 as ANQGSEA. CDR3 sequence reads: CSVVISSADTQYF. The CDR3 DNA sequence: TGCAGCGTGGTCATAAGCAGCGCAGATACGCAGTATTTT.

This clone was counted once. This chain connects TRBV2 to TRBJ1-4; D ambiguous. V gave up 3 bases and J gave up 7 bases, with 21 bases separating them. The CDR3 consists of 17 residues. Germline CDR1 and CDR2: SNHLY and FYNNEI. The DNA of the CDR3 is TGTGCCAGCAGTGACCCATCGCAGACCGACTCACTTGAAAAACTGTTTTTT. Its protein product is CASSDPSQTDSLEKLFF.